Below, 18 T cell receptor beta chains from the same sample are listed, as sequenced in a study of spatial heterogeneity in lung cancer. Using its own MiXCR run on the 5' RACE reads, TCRdb lists one record per CDR3 protein. Seen here are 20,000 to 30,000 distinct CDR3 sequences, 4% to 5% observed once, and the top ten hold roughly 5%. Stated time point: sample taken at primary tumor resection. Sequencing was performed on PBMCs, taken at surgery. These receptors originate from a male donor with early-stage non-small cell lung cancer.

This clonotype has at least ten counts. V gene TRBV12-3 or TRBV12-4 combines with J gene TRBJ1-1, with 8 bases that match TRBD1. V gave up 5 bases and J gave up 4 bases; unmatched junction bases: 9. The CDR3 runs to 15 residues. The CDR3 DNA is TGTGCCAGCAGTCCTCACCAGGGGGCTGGCACTGAAGCTTTCTTT. This sequence encodes CASSPHQGAGTEAFF.

This clonotype was seen many times. The CDR3 sequence is CASSDSFTGELFF. CDR3 bases: TGTGCCAGCAGTGACAGCTTCACCGGGGAGCTGTTTTTT. This chain connects TRBV2 to TRBJ2-2, with no clear D. Germline assignment: CDR1 SNHLY and CDR2 FYNNEI. Trimming removed 3 bases from V and 4 bases from J, with 6 bases in between. The length of the CDR3 is 13 residues.

This clonotype was counted many times. The V and J genes are TRBV6-1 and TRBJ1-2, with D possibly TRBD1 on 5 matching bases. V lost 6 bases, J lost 0 bases, and 8 bases lay in between. The CDR3 spans 13 residues. Germline V gene data show CDR1 as MNHNS and CDR2 as SASEGT. The DNA of the CDR3 is TGTGCCAGCAGCAGGGCAACTAACTATGGCTACACCTTC. As protein: CASSRATNYGYTF.

This clonotype was counted many times. The V and J genes are TRBV6-1 and TRBJ2-2; 12 positions match TRBD2. CDR1 is MNHNS, CDR2 SASEGT, per germline. V shed 6 bases, J shed 5 bases, and the junction held 4 bases outside the gene matches. This CDR3 is built from 15 residues. The CDR3 region is CASSRTSGVTGELFF. The CDR3 nucleotides are TGTGCCAGCAGCCGGACTAGCGGGGTTACCGGGGAGCTGTTTTTT.

This clonotype was counted ten times or more. V gene TRBV12-3 or TRBV12-4 combines with J gene TRBJ2-7; a possible D gene is TRBD1 (5 bases). V lost 3 bases and J lost 0, with 9 bases in between. CDR3 size: 14 residues. This CDR3 is CASSLDGHSYEQYF. For the CDR3, the DNA is TGTGCCAGCAGTTTGGACGGACACTCCTACGAGCAGTACTTC.

This clonotype was found many times. The rearrangement links TRBV20-1 to TRBJ2-7; 9 bases are shared with TRBD1. The J segment lost 1 base and the V segment lost 3 bases, leaving 1 base of the junction unmatched. The germline V gene encodes CDR1 DFQATT and CDR2 SNEGSKA (reference sequence). The CDR3 contains 13 residues. The CDR3 sequence is CSARGTGSYEQYF. CDR3 bases: TGCAGTGCTAGGGGGACAGGGTCCTACGAGCAGTACTTC.

This clonotype was observed many times. V is TRBV7-9 and J is TRBJ2-5, with 8 positions matching TRBD2. CDR3 size: 16 residues. Germline V gene lookup returns CDR1 SEHNR and CDR2 FQNEAQ (reference sequence). J was trimmed by 5 bases and V by 5 bases; bases with no gene match: 13. CDR3 residues: CASSPGGASSSETQYF. The DNA for the CDR3 is TGTGCCAGCAGCCCCGGGGGGGCTAGTAGTTCGGAGACCCAGTACTTC.

The V call is TRBV18, the J call TRBJ1-5; 7 nucleotides agree with TRBD1. The germline V gene has CDR1 KGHSH and CDR2 LQKENI. The V and J ends lost 3 bases and 0 bases, in that order; junction bases with no gene match: 8. The CDR3 contains 17 residues. CDR3 DNA: TGTGCCAGCTCACCTAGAGGGACAGCGGATAGCAATCAGCCCCAGCATTTT. Its protein product is CASSPRGTADSNQPQHF. Full variable domain (remainder filled in from reference TRBV18 and TRBJ1-5): NAGVMQNPRHLVRRRGQEARLRCSPMKGHSHVYWYRQLPEEGLKFMVYLQKENIIDESGMPKERFSAEFPKEGPSILRIQQVVRGDSAAYFCASSPRGTADSNQPQHFGDGTRLSIL.

This clonotype was seen ten or more times. This chain connects TRBV25-1 to TRBJ2-1; 7 bases line up with TRBD2. Germline trimming cut 5 bases from V and 5 bases from J; bases unmatched to any gene: 9. The V gene's germline CDR1 is MGHDK and CDR2 SYGVNS. The CDR3 contains 15 residues. In nucleotides, the CDR3 is TGTGCCAGCAGTAATCAAGGACTAGTAGACAATGAGCAGTTCTTC. The encoded protein is CASSNQGLVDNEQFF. The full variable domain, rest sourced from reference TRBV25-1 and TRBJ2-1, is EADIYQTPRYLVIGTGKKITLECSQTMGHDKMYWYQQDPGMELHLIHYSYGVNSTEKGDLSSESTVSRIRTEHFPLTLESARPSHTSQYLCASSNQGLVDNEQFFGPGTRLTVL.

This clonotype was seen ten or more times. This rearrangement joins TRBV6-6 to TRBJ2-1; 9 bases align to TRBD1. The CDR3 totals 16 residues. Germline V CDR1 and CDR2: MNHNY, SVGAGI (reference sequence). V shed 5 bases, J shed 9 bases, and the junction held 14 bases outside the gene matches. The CDR3 DNA is TGTGCCAGCAGTCCTACCGGGACAGGGCTGCGAGGTGAGCAGTTCTTC. This translates into CASSPTGTGLRGEQFF.

This clonotype appeared many times. The chain links TRBV20-1 to TRBJ2-3; 12 nucleotides align to TRBD2. This CDR3 region has 19 residues. The ends lost 1 base at V and 4 bases at J; junction bases unmatched: 15. Germline CDR1 DFQATT, CDR2 SNEGSKA (reference sequence). In DNA, the CDR3 is TGCAGTGCTAGAGGAGGGTTTACGGCTAGCGGGAGGGCCGCAGATACGCAGTATTTT. Protein sequence: CSARGGFTASGRAADTQYF.

This clonotype was seen repeatedly, ten times or more. V gene TRBV7-8 combines with J gene TRBJ1-1; D is ambiguous. With 5 bases removed from V and 6 bases from J, the gap between germline ends came to 10 bases. The germline gives CDR1 SGHVS, CDR2 FQNEAQ. The CDR3 has 12 residues. CDR3: CASSPINSEAFF. In DNA form, the CDR3 reads TGTGCCAGCAGCCCCATCAATTCTGAAGCTTTCTTT.

This clonotype was recorded at least ten times. The chain recombines TRBV5-4 with TRBJ2-2; perhaps TRBD1 as D (5 bases). Trimming cost V 2 bases and J 2 bases, with 10 bases left between them. This CDR3 comprises 15 residues. Germline loops: CDR1 SGHNT, CDR2 YYREEE (reference sequence). CDR3 residues: CASSLNQGNTGELFF. The CDR3 DNA reads as TGTGCCAGCAGCTTAAATCAGGGTAACACCGGGGAGCTGTTTTTT.

There are many counts of this clonotype. The rearrangement links TRBV28 to TRBJ1-4, with unresolved D. V was pared by 8 bases and J by 0 bases, with 13 bases between. This CDR3 is 15 amino acids long. The germline V gene encodes CDR1 MDHEN and CDR2 SYDVKM. The CDR3 DNA is TGTGCCAGCGCCCGAGTTGTTGCAACTAATGAAAAACTGTTTTTT. This sequence encodes CASARVVATNEKLFF.

This clonotype was picked up many times. V is TRBV6-5 and J is TRBJ1-3; D gene unclear. From germline, CDR1 is MNHEY and CDR2 SVGAGI. The CDR3 totals 14 residues. Trimming removed 2 bases at V and 2 bases at J, with 7 bases between. CDR3 loop: CASSYRQAGNTIYF. Written as DNA, the CDR3 is TGTGCCAGCAGTTACAGGCAGGCTGGAAACACCATATATTTT.

In this sample, this clonotype turned up many times. The V and J genes are TRBV7-3 and TRBJ2-5; D gene unclear. The germline V and J ends were trimmed by 1 base and 2 bases, with 5 bases remaining between them. The CDR3 covers 13 residues. Germline CDR1 and CDR2: SGHTA and FQGTGA. CDR3 region: CASSLNRQETQYF. The CDR3 DNA is TGTGCCAGCAGCTTAAACAGACAAGAGACCCAGTACTTC. The full variable domain, with the rest looked up from reference TRBV7-3 and TRBJ2-5, is GAGVSQTPSNKVTEKGKYVELRCDPISGHTALYWYRQSLGQGPEFLIYFQGTGAADDSGLPNDRFFAVRPEGSVSTLKIQRTERGDSAVYLCASSLNRQETQYFGPGTRLLVL.

In its sample, this clonotype was seen many times. The chain combines TRBV20-1 with TRBJ2-6; D ambiguous. This CDR3 spans 16 amino acids. Germline V gives CDR1 DFQATT, CDR2 SNEGSKA (reference sequence). V was pared by 5 bases and J by 2 bases, with 16 bases between. The CDR3: CSAAPGHAAGANVLTF. In DNA, the CDR3 is TGCAGTGCTGCCCCCGGGCATGCGGCTGGGGCCAACGTCCTGACTTTC.

This clonotype was recorded at least ten times. The genes are TRBV12-3 or TRBV12-4 and TRBJ1-2, with D perhaps TRBD1 (6 bases). The V and J ends lost 3 bases and 8 bases respectively, with 13 bases between them. This CDR3 is built from 13 residues. The CDR3 protein is CASSFGRGYGYTF. CDR3 DNA: TGTGCCAGCAGTTTCGGCAGGGGTTACGGCTACACCTTC.